What follows is one TCR beta chain and its context. What it binds is not known. The data were obtained in a study of beta chain features in type 1 diabetes. About the study: Patients shared similar age, gender and cell yields with healthy donors. Investigators examined more than 90 million sorted cells across all samples.

With V trimmed by 4 bases and J by 6 bases, 2 bases remained unmatched. There are 13 residues in the CDR3. In germline, CDR1 is MNHEY, CDR2 SVGAGI. Study results and caveats: Healthy donors had naive, central memory and Treg TCRB repertoires that appeared less similar than those seen among patients. Reduced insertions and increased deletions marked VDJ junctions in type 1 diabetes patients.

The sequenced template was cDNA made from the entire isolated RNA. This table comes from immunoSEQ multiplex PCR, and its TCRdb copy is limited to in-frame clones, with some not included. The table records around 340,000 clones, less than 20% of them present only once. The sequenced sample consisted of naive CD4+ T cells from blood. The TCR was taken from a woman aged 18-35 years in good health. This rearrangement joins TRBV6-5 to TRBJ2-1, with 8 nucleotides matching TRBD1. CDR3 coding DNA: TGTGCCAGCAGTTCCGGGACAGGCAATGAGCAGTTCTTC. Protein: CASSSGTGNEQFF.